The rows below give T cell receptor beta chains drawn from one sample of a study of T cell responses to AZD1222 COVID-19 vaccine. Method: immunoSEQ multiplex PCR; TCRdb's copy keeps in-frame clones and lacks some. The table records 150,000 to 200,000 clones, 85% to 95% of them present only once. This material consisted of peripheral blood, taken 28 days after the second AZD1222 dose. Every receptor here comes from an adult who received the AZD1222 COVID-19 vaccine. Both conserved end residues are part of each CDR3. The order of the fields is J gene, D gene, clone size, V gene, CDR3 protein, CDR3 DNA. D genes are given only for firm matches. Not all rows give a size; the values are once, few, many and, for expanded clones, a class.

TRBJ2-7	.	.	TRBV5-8	CASSLLWQPYEQYF	TGTGCCAGCAGCTTATTATGGCAGCCCTACGAGCAGTACTTC
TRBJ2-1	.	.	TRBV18	CASSSGSSYNEQFF	TGTGCCAGCTCAAGCGGTAGCTCCTACAATGAGCAGTTCTTC
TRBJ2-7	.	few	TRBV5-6	CASRDRAGYEQYF	TGTGCCAGCAGAGACCGTGCGGGGTACGAGCAGTACTTC
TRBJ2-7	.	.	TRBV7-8	CASSPRVLYEQYF	TGTGCCAGCAGCCCCAGGGTCTTGTACGAGCAGTACTTC
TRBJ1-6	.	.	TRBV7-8	CASTGQRNNSPLHF	TGTGCCAGCACCGGACAGAGAAATAATTCACCCCTCCACTTT
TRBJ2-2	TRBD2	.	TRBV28	CASVILAGADTGELFF	TGTGCCAGCGTCATTCTAGCGGGAGCGGACACCGGGGAGCTGTTTTTT
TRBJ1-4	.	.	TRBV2	CASRRHATNEKLFF	TGTGCCAGCAGGCGACACGCAACTAATGAAAAACTGTTTTTT
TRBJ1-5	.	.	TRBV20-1	CSASLGGLMGNQPQHF	TGCAGTGCTAGTTTAGGGGGGTTAATGGGCAATCAGCCCCAGCATTTT
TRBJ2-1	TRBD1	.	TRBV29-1	CSVEAGQGIYNEQFF	TGCAGCGTTGAAGCGGGACAGGGTATTTACAATGAGCAGTTCTTC
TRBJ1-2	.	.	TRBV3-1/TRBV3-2	CASSQEFHGNYGYTF	TGTGCCAGCAGCCAAGAGTTTCACGGAAACTATGGCTACACCTTC
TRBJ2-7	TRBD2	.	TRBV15	CATSRELAGSGEQYF	TGTGCCACCAGCAGAGAACTAGCGGGATCGGGCGAGCAGTACTTC
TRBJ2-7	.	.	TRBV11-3	CASSFSNSYEQYF	TGTGCCAGCAGCTTCTCCAACTCCTACGAGCAGTACTTC
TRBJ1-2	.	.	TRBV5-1	CASSPGDGSYGYTF	TGCGCCAGCAGCCCAGGTGACGGAAGCTATGGCTACACCTTC
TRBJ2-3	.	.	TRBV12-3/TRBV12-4	CASSYGDTQYF	TGTGCCAGCTCGTATGGAGATACGCAGTATTTT
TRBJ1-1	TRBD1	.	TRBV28	CASSFTGGTEAFF	TGTGCCAGCAGTTTCACAGGGGGCACTGAAGCTTTCTTT
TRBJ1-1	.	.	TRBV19	CASSIVQGEAFF	TGTGCCAGTAGTATAGTCCAGGGTGAAGCTTTCTTT
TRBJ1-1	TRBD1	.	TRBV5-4	CASSLTGGHTEAFF	TGTGCCAGCAGCCTGACAGGGGGACACACTGAAGCTTTCTTT
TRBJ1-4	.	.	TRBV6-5	CATGGGSGLFF	TGTGCCACCGGAGGAGGGTCAGGACTGTTTTTT
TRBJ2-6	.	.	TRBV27	CASSFLPLGGANVLTF	TGTGCCAGCAGTTTTCTCCCATTAGGAGGGGCCAACGTCCTGACTTTC
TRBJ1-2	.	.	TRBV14	CASSPRGANYGYTF	TGTGCCAGCAGCCCTAGGGGCGCTAACTATGGCTACACCTTC
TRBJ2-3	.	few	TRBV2	CASRGDTDTQYF	TGTGCCAGCAGGGGAGACACAGATACGCAGTATTTT
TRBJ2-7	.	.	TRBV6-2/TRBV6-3	CASSYNGYEQYF	TGTGCCAGCAGTTACAACGGCTACGAGCAGTACTTC
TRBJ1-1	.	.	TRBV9	CASSLGGVNTEAFF	TGTGCCAGCAGCCTCGGGGGGGTGAACACTGAAGCTTTCTTT
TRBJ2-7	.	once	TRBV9	CASSESDTIFSYEQYF	TGTGCCAGCAGCGAAAGTGACACGATCTTCTCCTACGAGCAGTACTTC
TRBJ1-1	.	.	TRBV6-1	CASSDLSAEAFF	TGTGCCAGCAGTGATCTAAGTGCGGAAGCTTTCTTT
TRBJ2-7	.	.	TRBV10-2	CASSAVGEQYF	TGCGCCAGCAGTGCGGTTGGGGAGCAGTACTTC
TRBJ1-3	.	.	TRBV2	CASSRQLSSGNTIYF	TGTGCCAGCAGTCGACAGCTGAGCTCTGGAAACACCATATATTTT
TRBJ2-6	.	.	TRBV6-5	CASSAQGSGANVLTF	TGTGCCAGCTCGGCGCAGGGCTCTGGGGCCAACGTCCTGACTTTC
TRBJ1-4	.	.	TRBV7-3	CASSLREKLFF	TGTGCCAGCAGCTTAAGAGAAAAACTGTTTTTT
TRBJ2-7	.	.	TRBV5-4	CASSLGPRLAPEQYF	TGTGCCAGCAGCTTGGGTCCCCGTCTGGCGCCCGAGCAGTACTTC
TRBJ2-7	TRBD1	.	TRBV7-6	CASSLDPPGTGSSCEQYF	TGTGCCAGCAGCTTAGACCCTCCCGGGACAGGGTCTTCGTGTGAGCAGTACTTC
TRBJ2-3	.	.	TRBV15	CATSRDRFRDWDRTDTQYF	TGTGCCACCAGCAGAGATAGGTTTCGGGACTGGGACCGCACAGATACGCAGTATTTT
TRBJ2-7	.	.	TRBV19	CASSISSRGGPPQYF	TGTGCCAGTAGTATTTCTTCTCGAGGTGGACCCCCGCAGTACTTC
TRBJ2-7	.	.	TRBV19	CASSMDSRGLYEQYF	TGTGCCAGTAGTATGGATAGCCGCGGGCTCTACGAGCAGTACTTC